This T cell receptor beta chain was sequenced in a study of Graves' ophthalmopathy and Graves' hyperthyroidism. Pregnancy or lactation, uncontrolled infections and other autoimmune diseases were grounds for excluding patients. RNA served as the template for amplifying TCR beta CDR3 regions. Scientists carried out first-round RT-PCR using HTBI primers and then a second-round multiplex PCR. From the multiplex PCR reads, TCRdb called clonotypes with MiXCR, one entry per CDR3 protein. The sample holds about 180,000 distinct CDR3 sequences, under 40% seen once. Points from the study as a whole: Among thyroid clonotypes expanded above 0.001 frequency, most also appeared in blood.

CDR1 is KGHSH, CDR2 LQKENI, per germline. The CDR3 is 15 residues long. J lost 0 bases, V lost 5 bases, and 4 bases had no gene match. In this sample, this clonotype turned up many times. Its antigen remains unidentified. The V and J genes are TRBV18 and TRBJ1-1, with 9 positions matching TRBD1. The receptor was derived from a woman in her thirties or forties with Graves' ophthalmopathy. Sequencing was carried out using peripheral blood. CDR3 sequence (DNA): TGTGCCAGCTCATTTGGACAGGGGATGAACACTGAAGCTTTCTTT. The encoded protein is CASSFGQGMNTEAFF.